This T cell receptor beta chain was identified during a study of monozygotic twins with inflammatory bowel disease. The study, taken as a whole, reports: The sharing of clonotypes with others was lower in IBD patients than in healthy twins, especially with disease activity.

The CDR3 totals 16 residues. About this clonotype: Its antigen is unidentified.

TCRdb derives one entry per CDR3 protein from the 5' RACE reads, leaving out DNA. Across about 330,000 distinct CDR3 sequences, the top ten clones capture 2% of the sample. The source material was blood. V gene TRBV12-3 or TRBV12-4 combines with J gene TRBJ2-7; the TCRdb call, TRBD2, lacks DNA for checking. The receptor's source is a human donor with ulcerative colitis or Crohn's disease, or a healthy co-twin of an affected twin (not recorded which). The CDR3 sequence is CASSLPSGLLSYEQYF.